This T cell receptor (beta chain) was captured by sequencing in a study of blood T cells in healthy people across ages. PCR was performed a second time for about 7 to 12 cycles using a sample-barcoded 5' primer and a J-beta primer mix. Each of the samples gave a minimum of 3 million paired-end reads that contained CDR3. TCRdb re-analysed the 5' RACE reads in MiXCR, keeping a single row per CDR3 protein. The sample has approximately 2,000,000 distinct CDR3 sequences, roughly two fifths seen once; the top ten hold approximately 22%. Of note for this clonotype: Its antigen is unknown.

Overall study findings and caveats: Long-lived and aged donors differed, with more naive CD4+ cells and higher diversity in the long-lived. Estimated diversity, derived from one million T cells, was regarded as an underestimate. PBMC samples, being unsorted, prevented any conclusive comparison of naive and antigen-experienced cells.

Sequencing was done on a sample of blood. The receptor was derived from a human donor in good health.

In nucleotides, the CDR3 is TGTGCCAGCAGCCAAGACCTCAACCTTAAGGGACGAACGTATTTT. Protein product: CASSQDLNLKGRTYF. V and J are TRBV3-1 and TRBJ2-3; D may be TRBD1 or TRBD2 (5 bases each). V lost 0 bases, J lost 14 bases, and 21 bases lay in between. The CDR3 sequence is 15 residues long. Germline assignment: CDR1 LGHDT and CDR2 YNNKEL (reference sequence).